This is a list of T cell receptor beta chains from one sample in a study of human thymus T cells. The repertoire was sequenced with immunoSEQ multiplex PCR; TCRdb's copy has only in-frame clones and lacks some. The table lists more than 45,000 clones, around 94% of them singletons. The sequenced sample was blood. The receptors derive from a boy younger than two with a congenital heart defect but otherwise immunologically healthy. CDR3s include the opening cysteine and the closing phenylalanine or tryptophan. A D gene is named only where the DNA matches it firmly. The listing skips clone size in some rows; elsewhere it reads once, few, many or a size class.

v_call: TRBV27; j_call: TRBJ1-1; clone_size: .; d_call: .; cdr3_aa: CASSFRMRTPWVGWTEAFF; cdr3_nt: TGTGCCAGCAGTTTTAGGATGCGGACACCTTGGGTCGGATGGACTGAAGCTTTCTTT
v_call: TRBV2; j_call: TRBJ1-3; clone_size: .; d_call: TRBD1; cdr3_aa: CASSLQGARNTIYF; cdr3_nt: TGTGCCAGCAGTCTACAGGGGGCGCGAAACACCATATATTTT
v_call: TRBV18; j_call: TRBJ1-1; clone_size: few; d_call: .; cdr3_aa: CASSDGEGTEAFF; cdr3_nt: TGTGCCAGCTCGGACGGAGAAGGAACTGAAGCTTTCTTT
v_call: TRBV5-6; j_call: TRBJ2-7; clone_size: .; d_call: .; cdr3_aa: CASSLAGFTYEQYF; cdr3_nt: TGTGCCAGCAGCTTGGCGGGGTTTACTTACGAGCAGTACTTC
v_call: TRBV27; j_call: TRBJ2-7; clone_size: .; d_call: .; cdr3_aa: CASRPTLYSYEQYF; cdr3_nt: TGTGCCAGCAGGCCGACACTATATTCCTACGAGCAGTACTTC
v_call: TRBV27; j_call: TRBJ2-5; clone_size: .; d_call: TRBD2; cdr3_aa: CASSITVGGRVGKETQYF; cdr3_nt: TGTGCCAGCAGCATAACGGTTGGGGGGAGGGTGGGAAAGGAGACCCAGTACTTC
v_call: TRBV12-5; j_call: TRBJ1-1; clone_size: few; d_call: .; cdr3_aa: CASTFGVRVTEAFF; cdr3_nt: TGTGCTAGTACGTTCGGCGTGAGGGTCACTGAAGCTTTCTTT
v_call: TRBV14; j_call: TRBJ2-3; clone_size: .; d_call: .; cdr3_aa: CASSPKDRGGSTDTQYF; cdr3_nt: TGTGCCAGCAGCCCCAAGGACAGAGGAGGATCCACAGATACGCAGTATTTT
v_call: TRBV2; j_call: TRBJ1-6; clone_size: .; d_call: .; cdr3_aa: CASSPGGTYNSPLHF; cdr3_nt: TGTGCCAGCAGCCCTGGGGGGACCTATAATTCACCCCTCCACTTT
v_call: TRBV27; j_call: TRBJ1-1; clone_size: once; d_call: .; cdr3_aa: CASSFDRNTEAFF; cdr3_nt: TGTGCCAGCAGTTTTGATAGGAACACTGAAGCTTTCTTT
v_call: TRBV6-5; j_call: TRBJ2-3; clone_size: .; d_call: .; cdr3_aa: CASSYTGNPDTQYF; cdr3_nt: TGTGCCAGCAGTTATACAGGGAACCCAGATACGCAGTATTTT
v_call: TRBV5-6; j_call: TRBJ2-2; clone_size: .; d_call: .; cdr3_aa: CASSDGGTGELFF; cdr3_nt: TGTGCCAGCAGCGATGGAGGGACCGGGGAGCTGTTTTTT
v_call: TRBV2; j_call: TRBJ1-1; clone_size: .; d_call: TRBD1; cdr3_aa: CASSELGQGNTEAFF; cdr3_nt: TGTGCCAGCAGTGAGTTGGGACAGGGGAACACTGAAGCTTTCTTT
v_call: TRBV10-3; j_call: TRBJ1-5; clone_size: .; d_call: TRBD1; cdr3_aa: CAISEGQGGSQPQHF; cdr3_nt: TGTGCCATCAGTGAGGGACAGGGTGGAAGTCAGCCCCAGCATTTT
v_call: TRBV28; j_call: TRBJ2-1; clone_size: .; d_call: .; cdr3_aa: CASTARSQSGRLF; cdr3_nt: TGTGCCAGCACCGCTAGGAGTCAGTCAGGAAGGCTCTTC
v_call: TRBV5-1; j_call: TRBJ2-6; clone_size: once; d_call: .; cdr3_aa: CASSPGASGANVLTF; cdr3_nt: TGCGCCAGCTCACCGGGGGCATCTGGGGCCAACGTCCTGACTTTC
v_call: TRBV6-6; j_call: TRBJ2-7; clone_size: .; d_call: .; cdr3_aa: CASSYSTGAYEQYF; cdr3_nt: TGTGCCAGCAGTTATTCTACAGGAGCCTACGAGCAGTACTTC
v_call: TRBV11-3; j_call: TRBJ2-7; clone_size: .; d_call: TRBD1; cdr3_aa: CASGGQGSSYEQYF; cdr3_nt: TGTGCCAGCGGAGGACAGGGGTCTTCCTACGAGCAGTACTTC
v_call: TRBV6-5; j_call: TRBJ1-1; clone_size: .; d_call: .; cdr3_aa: CASRLQGGVGTEAFF; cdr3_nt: TGTGCCAGCAGACTGCAAGGGGGGGTGGGGACTGAAGCTTTCTTT
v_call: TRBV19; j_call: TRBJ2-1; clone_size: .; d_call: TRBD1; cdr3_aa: CASSITRGPYNEQFF; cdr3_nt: TGTGCCAGTAGTATTACGAGGGGGCCCTACAATGAGCAGTTCTTC
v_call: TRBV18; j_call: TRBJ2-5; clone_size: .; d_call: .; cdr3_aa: CASSPRIGQQETQYF; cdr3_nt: TGTGCCAGCTCACCGAGAATAGGACAGCAAGAGACCCAGTACTTC
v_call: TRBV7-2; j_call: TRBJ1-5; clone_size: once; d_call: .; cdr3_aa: CASSSEGNSNQPQHF; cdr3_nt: TGTGCCAGCAGCTCAGAAGGAAATAGCAATCAGCCCCAGCATTTT
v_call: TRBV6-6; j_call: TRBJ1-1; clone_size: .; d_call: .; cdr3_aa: CASSYGTSNTEAFF; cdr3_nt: TGTGCCAGCAGTTACGGGACATCTAACACTGAAGCTTTCTTT